The T cell receptor (beta chain) under discussion was sequenced for a study of T cell repertoires in cytomegalovirus infection. Study in general: Indications of both CMV infection and matching HLA type were provided by public TCR beta signatures. Overall study findings and caveats: What dominated the ex vivo response were HLA-C-restricted CMV-specific TCR beta clonotypes. Cumulative frequency of public TCR beta families picked out carriers of CMV plus the relevant HLA.

Details on this clonotype: Its antigen is unidentified.

The V gene's germline CDR1 is MNHEY and CDR2 SMNVEV (reference sequence). Deletions cut 4 bases from V and 5 bases from J, with 21 bases between. The CDR3 consists of 17 residues. Using its own MiXCR run on the reads, TCRdb lists one record per CDR3 protein. This table holds fewer than 350,000 distinct CDR3 sequences, more than 8% found once. This TCR was recovered from a human donor in good health (CMV status not recorded). Some clones in this sample may be carry-over from other donors' samples. The sequenced sample was PBMCs. This sequence joins TRBV27 and TRBJ2-1; perhaps TRBD1 as D (6 bases). CDR3 sequence (DNA): TGTGCCAGCAGTTCCTGGGACAACAGTGCGTCGCACAATGAGCAGTTCTTC. Translation gives CASSSWDNSASHNEQFF.